The present T cell receptor beta chain was sequenced within a study of cytomegalovirus exposure and HLA in healthy donors. Overall study results and limits: A likely sequencing artifact accounted for one observed cluster of highly shared sequence variants.

In regard to this clone: As yet, its antigen is unknown.

The PCR contained 60 Vbeta and 13 Jbeta primers. The assay was immunoSEQ multiplex PCR, and TCRdb's table has in-frame clones only and misses some. In the table there are almost 70,000 clones, approximately 70% of which are singletons. The sequencing input was PBMCs. This sequence was found in a male donor in good health and CMV-seropositive.

The CDR3 region is CASQTEGTVPYEQYF. CDR3 sequence (DNA): TGTGCCAGCCAAACGGAGGGGACAGTCCCCTACGAGCAGTACTTC. V usage is TRBV6-1 and J usage is TRBJ2-7; D possibly corresponds to TRBD1 (7 bases). CDR1 MNHNS and CDR2 SASEGT come from the germline V gene. V lost 8 bases and J lost 2, with 19 bases in between. The CDR3 length is 15 residues.